The TCR beta chain under discussion was sequenced for a study of STAT5B mutations in CD4+ large granular lymphocyte leukemia. This CDR3 has 12 residues. Germline-derived CDR1 and CDR2 are MNHNS and SASEGT. The V and J ends lost 6 bases and 12 bases respectively, with 17 bases between them. Here immunoSEQ multiplex PCR was the method, and the copy in TCRdb shows in-frame clones only, minus some. The data hold tens of thousands of clones, with roughly 65% observed a single time. Sample: CD4+ T cells from blood buffy coats. V gene TRBV6-1 combines with J gene TRBJ1-1, with D uncertain. This receptor was identified in a human donor in good health. The CDR3 spells CASRAGNSGTFF. The CDR3 bases are TGTGCCAGCAGAGCGGGGAATTCTGGGACTTTCTTT.